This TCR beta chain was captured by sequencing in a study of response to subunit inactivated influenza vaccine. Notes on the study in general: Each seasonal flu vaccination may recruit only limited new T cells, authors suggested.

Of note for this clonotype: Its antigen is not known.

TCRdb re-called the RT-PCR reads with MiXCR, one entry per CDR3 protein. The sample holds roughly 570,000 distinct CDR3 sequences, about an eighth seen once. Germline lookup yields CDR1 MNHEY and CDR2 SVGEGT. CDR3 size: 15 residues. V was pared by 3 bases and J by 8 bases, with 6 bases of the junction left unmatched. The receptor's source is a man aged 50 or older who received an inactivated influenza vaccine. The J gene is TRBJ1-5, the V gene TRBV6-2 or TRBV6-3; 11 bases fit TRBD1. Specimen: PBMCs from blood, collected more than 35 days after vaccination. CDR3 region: CASSYSGQGAKPQHF. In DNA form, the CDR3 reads TGTGCCAGCAGTTATTCTGGACAGGGGGCTAAGCCCCAGCATTTT.